Below, 27 T cell receptor beta chains from the same sample are listed, as sequenced in a study of cytomegalovirus exposure and HLA in healthy donors. The PCR ran on 60 Vbeta and 13 Jbeta primers. Produced via immunoSEQ multiplex PCR; TCRdb's table is partial and in-frame only. The sample records some 110,000 clones, around 66% being singletons. The sequencing sample was made of PBMCs. These receptors all stem from a woman aged 40-49 years in good health and CMV-seropositive.

The chain employs TRBV27 and TRBJ1-2; D is perhaps TRBD1 (6 bases). V was shortened by 6 bases and J by 4 bases, with 12 bases between the two germline ends. The germline gives CDR1 MNHEY, CDR2 SMNVEV (reference sequence). This CDR3 spans 13 amino acids. The CDR3 region has the DNA TGTGCCAGCAGCCTTAGGGGGTCCTATGGCTACACCTTC. Its translation: CASSLRGSYGYTF.

V gene TRBV6-5 combines with J gene TRBJ1-1; no reliable D call. This CDR3 contains 15 residues. V shed 0 bases and J shed 6 bases, with 14 bases lying between them. The V gene's germline CDR1 is MNHEY and CDR2 SVGAGI. The CDR3 loop is CASSYSEGMMSEAFF. The CDR3 nucleotides are TGTGCCAGCAGTTACTCTGAGGGTATGATGTCTGAAGCTTTCTTT.

The chain couples TRBV6-1 to TRBJ1-2; 7 positions agree with TRBD1. V gave up 6 bases and J gave up 3 bases; unmatched junction bases: 7. The CDR3 has 14 residues. Per the germline V gene, CDR1 is MNHNS and CDR2 is SASEGT. CDR3 sequence reads: CASSGNQGDYGYTF. The CDR3 region has the DNA TGTGCCAGCAGCGGAAACCAGGGGGACTATGGCTACACCTTC.

This chain connects TRBV5-1 to TRBJ2-5, with 8 nucleotides matching TRBD2. J gave up 5 bases and V 4 bases, and 7 bases lay outside the gene matches. Germline values: CDR1 SGHRS, CDR2 YFSETQ. CDR3 length equals 14 residues. The CDR3 region has the DNA TGCGCCAGCAGCACGAGCGGGAGCTGGGAGACCCAGTACTTC. As protein: CASSTSGSWETQYF.

This clone was counted between two and nine times. V gene TRBV9 combines with J gene TRBJ1-6; perhaps TRBD1 as D (6 bases). This CDR3 region has 15 residues. V lost 3 bases, J lost 10 bases, and 17 bases lay in between. Per the germline V gene, CDR1 is SGDLS and CDR2 is YYNGEE. Here the CDR3 DNA reads TGTGCCAGCAGCGAGACCCTACAGGGTAACTCACCCCTCCACTTT. It is translated as CASSETLQGNSPLHF.

The chain combines TRBV12-5 with TRBJ1-6, with D maybe TRBD1 (5 bases). This CDR3 is 16 amino acids long. V lost 3 bases and J 8 bases, leaving 17 bases between the germline ends. Germline V gene sequence: CDR1 LGHNT, CDR2 FRNRAP. The CDR3 is CASGFDPARADSPLHF. DNA for the CDR3: TGTGCTAGTGGTTTCGATCCCGCCAGGGCGGATTCACCCCTCCACTTT.

V and J are TRBV12-2 and TRBJ2-5; the table calls TRBD2, which could not be checked here. TRBV12-2 is reported as a pseudogene. This CDR3 contains 13 residues. CDR3 sequence: CASCGGAPETQYF. CDR3 nucleotide sequence: TGTGCATCCTGCGGAGGGGCGCCAGAGACCCAGTACTTC.

The J gene is TRBJ2-5, the V gene TRBV11-2, with 7 bases fitting TRBD1. V dropped 5 bases and J dropped 4; count of bases not matched to a gene: 13. The CDR3 loop spans 16 amino acids. The germline V gene has CDR1 SGHAT and CDR2 FQNNGV. The CDR3, as DNA: TGTGCCAGCAGCCCGAACCGACAGGGAAGGGGAGAGACCCAGTACTTC. Its translation: CASSPNRQGRGETQYF.

The V and J genes are TRBV19 and TRBJ2-2; 9 positions match TRBD2. After removal of 4 bases from V and 7 bases from J, the junction contained 7 bases not matched to a gene. The germline CDR1 and CDR2 sequences are LNHDA and SQIVND (reference sequence). The CDR3 has 15 residues. The CDR3 here is CASSTRGLANGELFF. CDR3 in DNA: TGTGCCAGTAGTACCCGGGGACTAGCAAACGGGGAGCTGTTTTTT. Full variable domain (remainder filled in from reference TRBV19 and TRBJ2-2): DGGITQSPKYLFRKEGQNVTLSCEQNLNHDAMYWYRQDPGQGLRLIYYSQIVNDFQKGDIAEGYSVSREKKESFPLTVTSAQKNPTAFYLCASSTRGLANGELFFGEGSRLTVL.

This clone was counted between two and nine times. V is TRBV6-4 and J is TRBJ1-2, with D possibly being TRBD1 (6 bases). The germline V and J ends were trimmed by 7 bases and 7 bases, with 22 bases remaining between them. The V gene's germline CDR1 is MRHNA and CDR2 SNTAGT. This CDR3 contains 15 residues. In nucleotides, the CDR3 is TGTGCCAGCACCCCGAATGTACAGGGCTTCGCTGGCTACACCTTC. Its translation: CASTPNVQGFAGYTF.

V is TRBV7-9 and J is TRBJ2-3; D not resolved. The CDR3 covers 15 residues. Germline CDR1 SEHNR, CDR2 FQNEAQ (reference sequence). V lost 1 base and J lost 7, with 15 bases in between. Here the CDR3 reads CASSLGQRRRNTQYF. In DNA form, the CDR3 reads TGTGCCAGCAGCTTAGGGCAGCGTCGGCGGAATACGCAGTATTTT.

CDR3 DNA: TGCGCCAGCAGCCCGGGACTAGCGGGGGGACATCCCACAGATACGCAGTATTTT. This gives the protein CASSPGLAGGHPTDTQYF. V usage is TRBV5-1 and J usage is TRBJ2-3, with 15 bases fitting TRBD2. This CDR3 spans 18 amino acids. The junction had 8 bases not matched to a gene; V was cut back by 4 bases and J by 2 bases. Germline CDR1 SGHRS, CDR2 YFSETQ.

The chain carries TRBV4-1 and TRBJ2-1; TRBD2 matches at 14 bases. The CDR3 consists of 19 residues. Germline CDR1 reads MGHRA; CDR2 reads YSYEKL. V trimming: 5 bases; J trimming: 1 base; junction bases outside the gene matches: 10. The CDR3 DNA is TGCGCCAGCAGCTCTTCGGGGACTAGCGGGAGTGTATCCTACAATGAGCAGTTCTTC. Protein: CASSSSGTSGSVSYNEQFF.

V usage is TRBV5-4 and J usage is TRBJ2-1; 9 bases match TRBD2. V trimming: 4 bases; J trimming: 5 bases; junction bases outside the gene matches: 10. The CDR3 runs 16 residues. Germline V gene sequence: CDR1 SGHNT, CDR2 YYREEE (reference sequence). Here the CDR3 DNA reads TGTGCCAGCAGCCAAGATGAGACTAGCGGTCACAATGAGCAGTTCTTC. This translates into CASSQDETSGHNEQFF.

This clone is a singleton in its sample. The chain recombines TRBV5-4 with TRBJ2-7; possible D gene TRBD2, 6 bases. The germline V and J ends were trimmed by 3 bases and 1 base, with 8 bases remaining between them. Germline lookup yields CDR1 SGHNT and CDR2 YYREEE (reference sequence). The CDR3 is made up of 13 amino acids. In DNA form, the CDR3 reads TGTGCCAGCAGCTCCGGGGGTTCCTACGAGCAGTACTTC. Its protein product is CASSSGGSYEQYF.

A few counts support this clone. V gene TRBV9 combines with J gene TRBJ2-7; weak D call: TRBD2 (6 bases). Germline V CDR1 and CDR2: SGDLS, YYNGEE. The CDR3 has 14 amino acids. V shed 2 bases and J shed 1 base, with 10 bases lying between them. The CDR3 is CASSVGTQSYEQYF. As DNA, the CDR3 is TGTGCCAGCAGCGTCGGGACTCAGTCCTACGAGCAGTACTTC.

This clone was seen once. The CDR3 sequence: CATSRVGTREQSDTQYF. The CDR3 DNA follows: TGTGCCACCAGCAGAGTAGGGACGCGGGAGCAATCCGATACGCAGTATTTT. The V and J genes are TRBV15 and TRBJ2-3, with 7 bases lining up with TRBD2. The germline V gene encodes CDR1 LNHNV and CDR2 YYDKDF (reference sequence). This CDR3 has 17 residues. Trimming removed 1 base from V and 6 bases from J; junction bases left unmatched: 13.

V and J are TRBV19 and TRBJ2-3, with D perhaps TRBD1 (6 bases). The length of the CDR3 is 12 residues. CDR1 is LNHDA, CDR2 SQIVND, per germline (reference sequence). V dropped 8 bases and J dropped 7 bases, with 13 bases sitting between them. The CDR3 here is CASGLQGNTQYF. The CDR3 DNA reads TGTGCCAGTGGGTTACAGGGCAATACGCAGTATTTT. The variable domain in full, completed from reference TRBV19 and TRBJ2-3, reads DGGITQSPKYLFRKEGQNVTLSCEQNLNHDAMYWYRQDPGQGLRLIYYSQIVNDFQKGDIAEGYSVSREKKESFPLTVTSAQKNPTAFYLCASGLQGNTQYFGPGTRLTVL.

The chain links TRBV15 to TRBJ1-5; 7 bases agree with TRBD1. Germline V lookup: CDR1 LNHNV, CDR2 YYDKDF (reference sequence). The CDR3 length is 16 residues. Trimming at V came to 2 bases and at J to 9 bases, leaving 13 bases not matched to a gene. This CDR3 reads CATSRNDRARLWPQHF. The CDR3 region has the DNA TGTGCCACCAGCAGAAACGACAGGGCCCGGCTATGGCCCCAGCATTTT. The whole variable domain, remainder taken from reference TRBV15 and TRBJ1-5, is DAMVIQNPRYQVTQFGKPVTLSCSQTLNHNVMYWYQQKSSQAPKLLFHYYDKDFNNEADTPDNFQSRRPNTSFCFLDIRSPGLGDTAMYLCATSRNDRARLWPQHFGDGTRLSIL.

CDR3 loop: CAGGGSNTQYF. The CDR3 nucleotides are TGTGCCGGGGGGGGGTCGAATACGCAGTATTTT. The chain couples TRBV30 to TRBJ2-3, with TRBD2 identical over 7 bases. Trimming removed 8 bases from V and 7 bases from J; junction bases left unmatched: 6. The CDR3 has 11 amino acids. The V gene's germline CDR1 is GTSNPN and CDR2 SVGIG (reference sequence).

This chain links TRBV10-2 with TRBJ2-7; D may be TRBD1 (9 bases). The CDR3 sequence is 15 residues long. The V end lost 3 bases, the J end lost 1 base, and 13 bases lay between the germline ends. CDR1 and CDR2 (germline): WSHSY, SAAADI. CDR3 DNA sequence: TGCGCCAGCAGTGATAGCGGGACAGGGTCCTACGAGCAGTACTTC. Its translation: CASSDSGTGSYEQYF.

V is TRBV6-1 and J is TRBJ2-7; 14 nucleotides agree with TRBD2. The tail of the sequence fits TRBJ2-1 better, so the J call may be wrong. The germline V gene encodes CDR1 MNHNS and CDR2 SASEGT. The CDR3 has 15 amino acids. The CDR3 here is CASSVGTSGGNEQFF. CDR3 nucleotides: TGTGCCAGCAGTGTCGGGACTAGCGGGGGCAATGAGCAGTTCTTC.

This chain connects TRBV5-1 to TRBJ2-3; 16 bases line up with TRBD2. V trimming: 5 bases; J trimming: 3 bases; junction bases outside the gene matches: 9. The germline V gene encodes CDR1 SGHRS and CDR2 YFSETQ. This CDR3 contains 18 residues. The CDR3 coding sequence is TGCGCCAGCAGAGAAACCGGGACTAGCGGGGGGGCGACAGATACGCAGTATTTT. Amino acids: CASRETGTSGGATDTQYF.

The table lists this clone with a few counts. V gene TRBV10-3 combines with J gene TRBJ1-2, with 12 bases lining up with TRBD1. V was pared by 3 bases and J by 6 bases, with 14 bases of the junction left unmatched. The CDR3 totals 18 residues. The germline gives CDR1 ENHRY, CDR2 SYGVKD. CDR3 DNA sequence: TGTGCCATCAGTGACTTCACAGCCGGGACAGGGGGCGGAGATGGCTACACCTTC. Its protein product is CAISDFTAGTGGGDGYTF.

The CDR3 DNA follows: TGCAGTGCTGGGACACTCGATACGCAGTATTTT. It encodes CSAGTLDTQYF. The chain links TRBV20-1 to TRBJ2-3; weak D call: TRBD1 (6 bases). CDR3 length equals 11 residues. Germline assignment: CDR1 DFQATT and CDR2 SNEGSKA (reference sequence). V was clipped by 5 bases and J by 6 bases, with 9 bases between them.

A word on this clone: The junction differs from germline at one of its ends, possibly a read error. The genes are TRBV6-1 and TRBJ1-1; unclear D gene. The CDR3 is 15 amino acids. Germline lookup yields CDR1 MNHNS and CDR2 SASEGT. The CDR3 nucleotides read TGTGCCAGCAGTGTCTACCCACGGGAAAACATTGAAGCTTTCTTT. Translation: CASSVYPRENIEAFF.

The gene calls are TRBV6-1 and TRBJ1-1, with D uncertain. Trimming took 5 bases from V and 2 from J, leaving 12 bases between them. The CDR3 has 14 residues. The germline gives CDR1 MNHNS, CDR2 SASEGT. CDR3 amino acids: CASSRPTVNTEAFF. The CDR3 DNA reads as TGTGCCAGCAGTCGCCCTACAGTCAACACTGAAGCTTTCTTT.